This TCR beta chain derives from a study of radiotherapy plus CTLA-4 blockade in lung cancer. Study as a whole: Objective responses were documented in 15% to 20% of patients, with disease control in approximately 31%.

People whose metastatic non-small-cell lung cancer was chemo-refractory got focal radiation along with CTLA-4 blockade by ipilimumab. The sample holds a few counts of this clone. Its target is not known. Trimming shortened V by 1 base and J by 0 bases, and 13 bases separated the two germline ends. The CDR3 covers 17 residues. Germline V gene sequence: CDR1 LNHNV, CDR2 YYDKDF (reference sequence). This table comes from immunoSEQ multiplex PCR, and its TCRdb copy is limited to in-frame clones, with some not included. The table has approximately 100,000 clones, around 86% seen once. Regarding the study as a whole: The authors reported that early blood T cell clone dynamics, with interferon-beta, best predicted response. Tumor-derived TCR clones expanded in blood after radiotherapy plus ipilimumab.

V is TRBV15 and J is TRBJ2-1, with D possibly matching TRBD2 (6 bases). Sample: peripheral blood, taken from a patient treated with radiotherapy plus ipilimumab. This receptor was obtained from a human donor with non-small cell lung cancer who had a partial response to radiotherapy plus ipilimumab. CDR3 DNA: TGTGCCACCAGCAGAGGGGGGACTGGGAGCTCCTACAATGAGCAGTTCTTC. Translation: CATSRGGTGSSYNEQFF.